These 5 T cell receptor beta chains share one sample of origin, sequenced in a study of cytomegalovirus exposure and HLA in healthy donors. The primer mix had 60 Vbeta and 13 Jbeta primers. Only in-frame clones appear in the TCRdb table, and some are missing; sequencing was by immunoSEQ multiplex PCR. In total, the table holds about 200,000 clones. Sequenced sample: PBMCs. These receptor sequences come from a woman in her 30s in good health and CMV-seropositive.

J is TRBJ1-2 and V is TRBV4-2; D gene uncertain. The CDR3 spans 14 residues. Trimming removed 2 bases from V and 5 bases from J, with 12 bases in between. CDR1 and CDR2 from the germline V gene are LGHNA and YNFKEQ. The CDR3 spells CASSQSEILYGYTF. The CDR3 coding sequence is TGTGCCAGCAGCCAAAGCGAGATTCTTTATGGCTACACCTTC.

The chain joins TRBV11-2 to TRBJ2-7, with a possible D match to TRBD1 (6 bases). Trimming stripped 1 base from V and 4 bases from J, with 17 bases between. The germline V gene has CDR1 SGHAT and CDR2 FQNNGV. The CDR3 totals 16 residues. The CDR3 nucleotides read TGTGCCAGCAGCTTAGCTCCAGCTCCTCAGGGGTACGAGCAGTACTTC. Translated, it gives CASSLAPAPQGYEQYF.

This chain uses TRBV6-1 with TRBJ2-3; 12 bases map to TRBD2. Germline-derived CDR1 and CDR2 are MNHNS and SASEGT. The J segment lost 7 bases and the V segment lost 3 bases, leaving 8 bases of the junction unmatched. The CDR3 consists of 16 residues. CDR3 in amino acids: CASSESLAGGQNTQYF. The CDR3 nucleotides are TGTGCCAGCAGTGAGTCCCTAGCGGGGGGGCAAAATACGCAGTATTTT.

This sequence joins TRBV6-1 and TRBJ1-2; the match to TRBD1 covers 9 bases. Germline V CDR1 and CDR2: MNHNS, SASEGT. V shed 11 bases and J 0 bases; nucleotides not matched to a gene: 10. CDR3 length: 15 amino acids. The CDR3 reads CAVRDRARANYGYTF. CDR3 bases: TGTGCCGTCCGGGACAGGGCCCGGGCTAACTATGGCTACACCTTC.

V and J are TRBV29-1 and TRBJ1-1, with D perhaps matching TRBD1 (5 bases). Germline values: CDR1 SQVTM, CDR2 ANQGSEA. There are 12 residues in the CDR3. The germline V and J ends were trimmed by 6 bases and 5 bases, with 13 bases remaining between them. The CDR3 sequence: CSVVDTPTEAFF. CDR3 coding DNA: TGCAGCGTGGTGGACACTCCTACTGAAGCTTTCTTT.